The clone carrying this T cell receptor beta chain was recorded a few times. The target antigen is unknown. Attached unique molecular identifiers marked individual cDNA molecules. TCRdb reprocessed the 5' RACE reads via MiXCR and lists one record per CDR3 protein. This repertoire shows some 60,000 distinct CDR3 sequences, 10% to 15% found once; its top ten account for about 3.1%. This specimen comes from a study of early T cells in non-severe SARS-CoV-2 infection. Study in general: Bulk RNA isolated from unsorted whole blood underwent sequencing; chains were not paired. Study-wide findings and caveats: Using VDJdb, the matching emphasized anti-spike CD8 responses while missing private and CD4 specificities.

Germline CDR1 SGDLS, CDR2 YYNGEE. The CDR3 contains 14 residues. V lost 6 bases to trimming and J lost 6 bases, with 16 bases between them. The chain couples TRBV9 to TRBJ2-1, with a weak D call TRBD2 (5 bases). The specimen was whole blood. The TCR sequence derives from an adult who was a healthcare worker with PCR-confirmed SARS-CoV-2 infection or an uninfected control (not recorded which). CDR3 amino acids: CASTPASRVNEQFF. The CDR3, as DNA: TGTGCCAGCACCCCCGCTAGCCGGGTCAATGAGCAGTTCTTC.